This section outlines one T cell receptor (beta chain) sequence together with its context. Its antigen is undetermined. Genomic DNA came from frozen unsorted single-cell suspensions. Measured with immunoSEQ multiplex PCR; TCRdb has only the in-frame clones, and not every one. The repertoire holds around 2,800 clones, with approximately 78% as singletons. The data originate from a study of immune cell composition in non-small cell lung cancer. Study results and caveats: Tumour-associated clones >0.5% occurred in roughly 35% of adenocarcinomas, over 60% of squamous. TIL tumour reactivity correlated with maximal tumour-associated clone frequency in adenocarcinoma.

J gave up 3 bases and V 4 bases, and 9 bases lay outside the gene matches. Germline V lookup: CDR1 SGHTS, CDR2 YDEGEE. This CDR3 has 18 residues. This TCR derives from a human donor with non-small cell lung cancer. The chain links TRBV5-8 to TRBJ2-5; 16 nucleotides match TRBD2. The source material was lung tumor tissue. The CDR3 spells CASSQGLAGGASEETQYF. The CDR3, as DNA: TGTGCCAGCAGCCAGGGACTAGCGGGAGGGGCCAGTGAAGAGACCCAGTACTTC.